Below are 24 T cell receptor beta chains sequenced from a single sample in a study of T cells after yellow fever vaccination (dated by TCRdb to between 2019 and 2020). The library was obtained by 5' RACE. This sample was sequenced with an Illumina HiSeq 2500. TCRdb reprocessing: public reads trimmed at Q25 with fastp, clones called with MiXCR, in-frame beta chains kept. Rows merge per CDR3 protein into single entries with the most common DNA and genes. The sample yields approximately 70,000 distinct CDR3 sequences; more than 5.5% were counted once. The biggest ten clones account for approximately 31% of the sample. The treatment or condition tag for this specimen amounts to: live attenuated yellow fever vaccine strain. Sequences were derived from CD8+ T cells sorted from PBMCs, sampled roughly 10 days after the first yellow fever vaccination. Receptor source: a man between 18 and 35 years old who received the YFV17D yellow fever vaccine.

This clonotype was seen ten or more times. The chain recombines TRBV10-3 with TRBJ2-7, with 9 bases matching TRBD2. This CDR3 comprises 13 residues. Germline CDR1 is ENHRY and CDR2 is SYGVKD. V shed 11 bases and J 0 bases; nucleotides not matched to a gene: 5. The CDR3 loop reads CAGAGGLSYEQYF. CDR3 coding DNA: TGTGCCGGTGCGGGGGGGCTCTCCTACGAGCAGTACTTC.

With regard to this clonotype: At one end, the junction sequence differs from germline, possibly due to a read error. The CDR3 sequence: CASSLDAGTRSETQYF. CDR3 sequence (DNA): TGTGCCAGCAGCCTAGATGCCGGGACTAGGAGTGAGACCCAGTACTTC. V gene TRBV11-2 combines with J gene TRBJ2-5; 8 bases are a match to TRBD2. Germline CDR1 reads SGHAT; CDR2 reads FQNNGV. This CDR3 contains 16 residues.

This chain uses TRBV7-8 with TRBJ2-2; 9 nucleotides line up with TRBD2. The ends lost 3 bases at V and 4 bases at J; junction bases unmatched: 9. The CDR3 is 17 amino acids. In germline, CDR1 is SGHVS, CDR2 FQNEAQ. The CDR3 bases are TGTGCCAGCAGCTTCTTTATTAGCGGGGGATCCACCGGGGAGCTGTTTTTT. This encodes CASSFFISGGSTGELFF.

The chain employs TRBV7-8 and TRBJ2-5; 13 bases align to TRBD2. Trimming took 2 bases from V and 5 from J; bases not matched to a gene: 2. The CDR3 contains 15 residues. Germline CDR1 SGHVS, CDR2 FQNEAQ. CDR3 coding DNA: TGTGCCAGCAGCTTACGACTAGCGGGGGGCGAGACCCAGTACTTC. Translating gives CASSLRLAGGETQYF.

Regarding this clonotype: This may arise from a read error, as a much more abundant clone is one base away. CDR3 sequence (DNA): TGTGCCAGCAGTCAGGGTTTCCGCCAGCCCCAGCATTTT. Protein product: CASSQGFRQPQHF. V usage is TRBV7-6 and J usage is TRBJ1-5; the D gene is possibly TRBD1 (5 bases). CDR3 length: 13 residues. In germline, CDR1 is SGHVS, CDR2 FNYEAQ. Trimming left V 6 bases short and J 7 bases short, with 13 bases between.

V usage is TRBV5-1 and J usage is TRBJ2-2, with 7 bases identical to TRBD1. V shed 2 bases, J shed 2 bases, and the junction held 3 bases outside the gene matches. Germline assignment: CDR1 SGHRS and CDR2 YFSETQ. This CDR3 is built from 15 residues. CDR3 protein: CASSLWDSNTGELFF. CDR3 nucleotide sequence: TGCGCCAGCAGCTTATGGGACAGCAACACCGGGGAGCTGTTTTTT.

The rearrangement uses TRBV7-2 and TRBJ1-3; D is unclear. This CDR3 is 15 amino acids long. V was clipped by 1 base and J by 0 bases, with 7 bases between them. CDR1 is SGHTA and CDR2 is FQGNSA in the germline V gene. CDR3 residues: CASSLGPSSGNTIYF. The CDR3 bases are TGTGCCAGCAGCTTAGGGCCTAGCTCTGGAAACACCATATATTTT. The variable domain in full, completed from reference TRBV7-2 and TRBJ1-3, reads GAGVSQSPSNKVTEKGKDVELRCDPISGHTALYWYRQSLGQGLEFLIYFQGNSAPDKSGLPSDRFSAERTGGSVSTLTIQRTQQEDSAVYLCASSLGPSSGNTIYFGEGSWLTVV.

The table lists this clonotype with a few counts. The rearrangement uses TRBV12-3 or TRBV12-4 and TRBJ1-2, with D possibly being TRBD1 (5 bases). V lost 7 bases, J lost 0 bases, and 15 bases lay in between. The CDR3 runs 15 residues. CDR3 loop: CASTPADTPNYGYTF. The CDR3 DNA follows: TGTGCCAGCACCCCGGCGGACACTCCTAACTATGGCTACACCTTC.

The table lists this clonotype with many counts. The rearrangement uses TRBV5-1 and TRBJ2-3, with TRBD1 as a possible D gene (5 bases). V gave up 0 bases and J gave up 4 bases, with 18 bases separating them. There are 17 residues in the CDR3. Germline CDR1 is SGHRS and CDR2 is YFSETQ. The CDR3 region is CASSLDNPRQFPDTQYF. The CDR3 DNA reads TGCGCCAGCAGCTTGGACAACCCCCGACAGTTCCCAGATACGCAGTATTTT.

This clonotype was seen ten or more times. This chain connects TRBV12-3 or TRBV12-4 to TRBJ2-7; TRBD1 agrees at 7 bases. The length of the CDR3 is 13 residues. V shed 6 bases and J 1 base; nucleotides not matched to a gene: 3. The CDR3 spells CASRDRVSYEQYF. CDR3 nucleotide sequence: TGTGCCAGCAGAGACAGGGTGTCCTACGAGCAGTACTTC.

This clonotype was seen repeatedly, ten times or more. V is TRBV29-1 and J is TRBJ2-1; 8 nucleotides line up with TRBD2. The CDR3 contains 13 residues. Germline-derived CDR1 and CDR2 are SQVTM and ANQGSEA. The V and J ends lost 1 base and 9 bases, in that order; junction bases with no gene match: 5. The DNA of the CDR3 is TGCAGCGTTGAAGGACGGGGGGGCATTGAGCAGTTCTTC. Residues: CSVEGRGGIEQFF.

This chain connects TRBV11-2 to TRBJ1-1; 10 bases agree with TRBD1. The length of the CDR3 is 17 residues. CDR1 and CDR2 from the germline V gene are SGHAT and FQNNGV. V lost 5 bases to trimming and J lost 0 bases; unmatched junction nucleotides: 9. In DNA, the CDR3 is TGTGCCAGCAGCATATCATGGGACAGGGGACTGAACACTGAAGCTTTCTTT. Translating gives CASSISWDRGLNTEAFF.

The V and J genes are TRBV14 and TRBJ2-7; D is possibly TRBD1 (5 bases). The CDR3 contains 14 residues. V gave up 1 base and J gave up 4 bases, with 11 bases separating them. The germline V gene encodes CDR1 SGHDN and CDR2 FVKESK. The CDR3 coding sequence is TGTGCCAGCAGCCAAGGCCCAGGGCCGTACGAGCAGTACGTC. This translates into CASSQGPGPYEQYV.

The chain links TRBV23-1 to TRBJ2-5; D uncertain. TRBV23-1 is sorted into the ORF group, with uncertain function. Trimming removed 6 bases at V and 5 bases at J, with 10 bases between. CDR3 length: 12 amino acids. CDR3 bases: TGCGCCAGCAGCCTTCAAAAGGAGACCCAGTACTTC. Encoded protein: CASSLQKETQYF.

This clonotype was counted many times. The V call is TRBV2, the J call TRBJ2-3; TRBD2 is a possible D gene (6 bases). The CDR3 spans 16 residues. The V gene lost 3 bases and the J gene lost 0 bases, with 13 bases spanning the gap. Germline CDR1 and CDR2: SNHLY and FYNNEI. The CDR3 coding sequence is TGTGCCAGCAGTGACGGGAGAACGATTAGCACAGATACGCAGTATTTT. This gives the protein CASSDGRTISTDTQYF.

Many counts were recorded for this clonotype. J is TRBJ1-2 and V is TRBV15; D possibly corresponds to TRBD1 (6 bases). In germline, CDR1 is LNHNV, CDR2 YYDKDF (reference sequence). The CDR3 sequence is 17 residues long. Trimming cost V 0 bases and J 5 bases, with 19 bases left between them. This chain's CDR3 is CATSRDETGLGAYGYTF. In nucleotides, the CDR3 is TGTGCCACCAGCAGAGATGAGACAGGACTTGGGGCATATGGCTACACCTTC.

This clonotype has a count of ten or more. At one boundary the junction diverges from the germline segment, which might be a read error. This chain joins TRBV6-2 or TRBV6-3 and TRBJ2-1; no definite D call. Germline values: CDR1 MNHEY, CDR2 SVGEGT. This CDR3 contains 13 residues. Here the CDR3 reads CASGYPLNNEQFF. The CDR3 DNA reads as TGTGCCAGCGGTTACCCCCTCAACAATGAGCAGTTCTTC.

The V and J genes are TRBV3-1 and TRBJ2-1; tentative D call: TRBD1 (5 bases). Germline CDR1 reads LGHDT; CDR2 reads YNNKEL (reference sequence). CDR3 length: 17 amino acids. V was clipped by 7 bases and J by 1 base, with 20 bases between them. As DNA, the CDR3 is TGTGCCAGCACCAAGCAGAGGACATGGACATCCTACAATGAGCAGTTCTTC. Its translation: CASTKQRTWTSYNEQFF.

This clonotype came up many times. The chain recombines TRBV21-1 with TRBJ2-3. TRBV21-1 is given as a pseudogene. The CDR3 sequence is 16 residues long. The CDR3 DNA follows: TGTGCCAGCAGCAGTTTGATAATCCACAACACAGATACGCAGTATTTT. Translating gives CASSSLIIHNTDTQYF.

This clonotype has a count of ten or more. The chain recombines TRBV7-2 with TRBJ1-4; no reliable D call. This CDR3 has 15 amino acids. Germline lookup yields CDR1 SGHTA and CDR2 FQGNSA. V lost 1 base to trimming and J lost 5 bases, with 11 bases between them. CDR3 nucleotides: TGTGCCAGCAGCTTAGGAGTGGTATCGAATGAAAAACTGTTTTTT. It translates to CASSLGVVSNEKLFF.

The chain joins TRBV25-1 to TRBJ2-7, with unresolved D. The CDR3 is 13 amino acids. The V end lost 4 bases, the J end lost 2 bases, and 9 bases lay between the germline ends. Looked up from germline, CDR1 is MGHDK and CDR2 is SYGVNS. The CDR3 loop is CASSADSTYEQYF. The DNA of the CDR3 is TGTGCCAGCAGTGCCGACTCCACCTACGAGCAGTACTTC.

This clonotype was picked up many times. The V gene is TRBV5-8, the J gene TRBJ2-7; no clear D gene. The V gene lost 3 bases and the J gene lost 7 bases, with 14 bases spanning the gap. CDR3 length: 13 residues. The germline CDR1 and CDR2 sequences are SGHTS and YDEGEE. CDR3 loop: CASSSRLFPEQYV. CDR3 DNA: TGTGCCAGCAGCTCCCGACTTTTCCCGGAGCAGTACGTC.

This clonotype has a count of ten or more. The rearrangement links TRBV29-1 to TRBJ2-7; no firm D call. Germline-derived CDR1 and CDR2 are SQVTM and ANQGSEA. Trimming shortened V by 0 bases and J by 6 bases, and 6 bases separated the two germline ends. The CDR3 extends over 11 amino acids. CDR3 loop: CSVEDRGEQYV. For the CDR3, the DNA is TGCAGCGTTGAAGATAGAGGCGAGCAGTACGTC.

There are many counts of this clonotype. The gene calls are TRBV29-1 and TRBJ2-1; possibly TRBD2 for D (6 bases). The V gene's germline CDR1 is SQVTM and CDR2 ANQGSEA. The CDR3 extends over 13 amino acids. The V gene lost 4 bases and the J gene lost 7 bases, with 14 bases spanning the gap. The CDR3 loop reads CSVVGLARNEQFF. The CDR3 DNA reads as TGCAGCGTTGTAGGTCTAGCGAGGAATGAGCAGTTCTTC.